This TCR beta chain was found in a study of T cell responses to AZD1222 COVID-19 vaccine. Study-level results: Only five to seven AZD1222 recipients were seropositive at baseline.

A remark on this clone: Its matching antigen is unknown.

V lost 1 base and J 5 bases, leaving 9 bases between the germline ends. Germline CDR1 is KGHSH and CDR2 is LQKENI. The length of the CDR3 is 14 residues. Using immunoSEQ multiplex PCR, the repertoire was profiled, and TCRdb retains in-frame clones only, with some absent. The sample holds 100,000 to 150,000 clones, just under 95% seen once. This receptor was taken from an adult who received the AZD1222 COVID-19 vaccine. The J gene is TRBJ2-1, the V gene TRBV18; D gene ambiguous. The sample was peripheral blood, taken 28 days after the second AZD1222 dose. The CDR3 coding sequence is TGTGCCAGCTCACCACGTGTGACTGACAATGAGCAGTTCTTC. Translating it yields CASSPRVTDNEQFF.